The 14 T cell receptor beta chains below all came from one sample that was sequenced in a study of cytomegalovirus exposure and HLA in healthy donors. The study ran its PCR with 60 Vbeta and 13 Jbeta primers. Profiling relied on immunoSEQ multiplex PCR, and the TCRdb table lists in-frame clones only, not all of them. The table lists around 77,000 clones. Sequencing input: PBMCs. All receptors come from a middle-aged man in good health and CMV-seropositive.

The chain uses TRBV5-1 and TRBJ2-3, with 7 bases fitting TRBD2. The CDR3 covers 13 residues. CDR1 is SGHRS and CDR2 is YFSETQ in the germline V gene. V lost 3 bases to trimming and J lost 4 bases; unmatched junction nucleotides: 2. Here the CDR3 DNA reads TGCGCCAGCAGCTCGACTAGCCCAGATACGCAGTATTTT. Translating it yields CASSSTSPDTQYF.

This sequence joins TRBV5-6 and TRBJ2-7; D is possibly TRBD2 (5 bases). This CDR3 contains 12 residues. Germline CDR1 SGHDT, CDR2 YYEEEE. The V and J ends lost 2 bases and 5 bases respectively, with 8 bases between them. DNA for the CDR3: TGTGCCAGCAGCTTCGGGGTTAACGAGCAGTACTTC. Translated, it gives CASSFGVNEQYF. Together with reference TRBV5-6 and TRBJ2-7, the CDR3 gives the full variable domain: DAGVTQSPTHLIKTRGQQVTLRCSPKSGHDTVSWYQQALGQGPQFIFQYYEEEERQRGNFPDRFSGHQFPNYSSELNVNALLLGDSALYLCASSFGVNEQYFGPGTRLTVT.

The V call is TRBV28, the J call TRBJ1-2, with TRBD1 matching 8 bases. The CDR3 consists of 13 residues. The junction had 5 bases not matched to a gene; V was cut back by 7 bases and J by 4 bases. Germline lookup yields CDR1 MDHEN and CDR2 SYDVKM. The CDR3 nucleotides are TGTGCCAGCAACCCAGGGGGCATCTATGGCTACACCTTC. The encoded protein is CASNPGGIYGYTF.

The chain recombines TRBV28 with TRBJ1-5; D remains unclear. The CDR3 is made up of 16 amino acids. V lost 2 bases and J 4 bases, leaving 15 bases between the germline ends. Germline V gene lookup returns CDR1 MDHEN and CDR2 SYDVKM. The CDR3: CASSLGVAALNQPQHF. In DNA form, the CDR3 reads TGTGCCAGCAGTTTAGGAGTAGCGGCTCTAAATCAGCCCCAGCATTTT.

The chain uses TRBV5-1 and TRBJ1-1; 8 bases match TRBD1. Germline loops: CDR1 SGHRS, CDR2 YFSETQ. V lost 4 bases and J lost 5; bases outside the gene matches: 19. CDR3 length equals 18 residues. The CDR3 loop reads CASSPITQGAGGKTEAFF. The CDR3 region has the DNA TGCGCCAGCAGCCCTATAACCCAGGGGGCTGGAGGAAAAACTGAAGCTTTCTTT.

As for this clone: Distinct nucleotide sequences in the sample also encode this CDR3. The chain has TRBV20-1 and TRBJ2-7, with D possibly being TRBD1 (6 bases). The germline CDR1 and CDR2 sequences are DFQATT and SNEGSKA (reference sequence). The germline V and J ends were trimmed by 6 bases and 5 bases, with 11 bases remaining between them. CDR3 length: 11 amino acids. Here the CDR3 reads CSAPGAHEQYF. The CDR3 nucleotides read TGCAGTGCCCCAGGGGCTCACGAGCAGTACTTC.

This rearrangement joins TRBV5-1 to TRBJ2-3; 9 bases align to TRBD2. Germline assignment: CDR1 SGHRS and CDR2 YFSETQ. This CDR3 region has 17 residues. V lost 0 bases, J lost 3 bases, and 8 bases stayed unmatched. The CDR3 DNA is TGCGCCAGCAGCTTGGAGGCCCTAGCGGGAAGGACAGATACGCAGTATTTT. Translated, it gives CASSLEALAGRTDTQYF. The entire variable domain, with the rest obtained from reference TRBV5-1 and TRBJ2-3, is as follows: KAGVTQTPRYLIKTRGQQVTLSCSPISGHRSVSWYQQTPGQGLQFLFEYFSETQRNKGNFPGRFSGRQFSNSRSEMNVSTLELGDSALYLCASSLEALAGRTDTQYFGPGTRLTVL.

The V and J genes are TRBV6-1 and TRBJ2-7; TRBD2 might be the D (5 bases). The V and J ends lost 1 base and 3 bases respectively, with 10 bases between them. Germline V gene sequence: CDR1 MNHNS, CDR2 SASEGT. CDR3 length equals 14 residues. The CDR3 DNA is TGTGCCAGCAGTGAAGAGAGACTATTCTACGAGCAGTACTTC. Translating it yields CASSEERLFYEQYF.

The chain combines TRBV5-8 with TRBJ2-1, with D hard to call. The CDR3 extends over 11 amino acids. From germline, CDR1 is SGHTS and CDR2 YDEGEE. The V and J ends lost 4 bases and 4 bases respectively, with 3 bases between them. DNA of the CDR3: TGTGCCAGCAGCCCGTACAATGAGCAGTTCTTC. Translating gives CASSPYNEQFF.

The DNA for the CDR3 is TGTGCCAGCACCGTGACAGGGCCTGAAGCTTTCTTT. As protein: CASTVTGPEAFF. The J gene is TRBJ1-1, the V gene TRBV6-4, with 7 bases that match TRBD1. V gave up 7 bases and J gave up 6 bases; unmatched junction bases: 5. The CDR3 loop spans 12 amino acids. Germline values: CDR1 MRHNA, CDR2 SNTAGT.

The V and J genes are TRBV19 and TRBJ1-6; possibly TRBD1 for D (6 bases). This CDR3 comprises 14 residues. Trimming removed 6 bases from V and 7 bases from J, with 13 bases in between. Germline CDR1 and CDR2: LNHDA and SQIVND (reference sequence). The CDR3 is CASRWYRENSPLHF. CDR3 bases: TGTGCCAGTAGATGGTACAGGGAGAATTCACCCCTCCACTTT.

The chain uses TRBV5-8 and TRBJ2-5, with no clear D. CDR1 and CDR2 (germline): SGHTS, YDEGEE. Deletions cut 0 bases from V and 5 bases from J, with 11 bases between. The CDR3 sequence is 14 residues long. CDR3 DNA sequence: TGTGCCAGCAGCTTGGGAGTGCCTAGGGAGACCCAGTACTTC. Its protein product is CASSLGVPRETQYF.

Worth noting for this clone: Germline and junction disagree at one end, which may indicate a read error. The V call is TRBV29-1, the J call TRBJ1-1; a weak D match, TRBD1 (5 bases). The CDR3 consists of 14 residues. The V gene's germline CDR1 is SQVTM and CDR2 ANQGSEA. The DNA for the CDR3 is TGCAGCGTTGTGTCAGGGCTTATGAACCCTGAAGCTTTCTTT. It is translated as CSVVSGLMNPEAFF.

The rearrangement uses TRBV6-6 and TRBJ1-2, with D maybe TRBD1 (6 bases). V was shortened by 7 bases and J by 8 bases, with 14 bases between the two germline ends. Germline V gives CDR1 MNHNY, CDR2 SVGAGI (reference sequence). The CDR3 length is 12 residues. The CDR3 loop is CASTKGGEGYTF. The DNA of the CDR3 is TGTGCCAGCACCAAAGGGGGGGAGGGCTACACCTTC.